The T cell receptor beta chain described here comes from a study of blood T cell repertoires in COVID-19. Germline V CDR1 and CDR2: MNHEY, SMNVEV (reference sequence). Trimming removed 3 bases from V and 7 bases from J; junction bases left unmatched: 6. The CDR3 has 15 amino acids. As originally analysed: Estimation of nucleated cell counts relied on the amplification of reference gene primers. The method was immunoSEQ multiplex PCR; TCRdb's version includes in-frame clones alone and lacks a portion of them. V, J and clone size are taken as reported in that table, and D and trimming were inferred from the DNA itself. The sample has 250,000 to 400,000 clones, approximately 90% seen once.

This TCR was recovered from a woman aged 25 to 39 with COVID-19, enrolled during active disease. The V gene is TRBV27, the J gene TRBJ2-2; TRBD2 matches 9 bases. Material: peripheral blood. The CDR3 coding sequence is TGTGCCAGCAGTTTCAAGCGGGGGGTTGACGGGGAGCTGTTTTTT. Its translation: CASSFKRGVDGELFF.